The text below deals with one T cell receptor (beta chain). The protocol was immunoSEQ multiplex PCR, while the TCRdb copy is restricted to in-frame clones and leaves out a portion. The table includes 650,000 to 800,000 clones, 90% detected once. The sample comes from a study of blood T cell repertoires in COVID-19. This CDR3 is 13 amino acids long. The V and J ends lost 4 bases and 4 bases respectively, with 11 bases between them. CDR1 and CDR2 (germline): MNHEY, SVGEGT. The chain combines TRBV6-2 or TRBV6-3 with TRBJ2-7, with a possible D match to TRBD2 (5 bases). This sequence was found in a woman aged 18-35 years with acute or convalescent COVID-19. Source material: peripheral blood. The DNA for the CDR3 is TGTGCCAGCAGTTTCGGACTTGTGTACGAGCAGTACTTC. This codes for CASSFGLVYEQYF.